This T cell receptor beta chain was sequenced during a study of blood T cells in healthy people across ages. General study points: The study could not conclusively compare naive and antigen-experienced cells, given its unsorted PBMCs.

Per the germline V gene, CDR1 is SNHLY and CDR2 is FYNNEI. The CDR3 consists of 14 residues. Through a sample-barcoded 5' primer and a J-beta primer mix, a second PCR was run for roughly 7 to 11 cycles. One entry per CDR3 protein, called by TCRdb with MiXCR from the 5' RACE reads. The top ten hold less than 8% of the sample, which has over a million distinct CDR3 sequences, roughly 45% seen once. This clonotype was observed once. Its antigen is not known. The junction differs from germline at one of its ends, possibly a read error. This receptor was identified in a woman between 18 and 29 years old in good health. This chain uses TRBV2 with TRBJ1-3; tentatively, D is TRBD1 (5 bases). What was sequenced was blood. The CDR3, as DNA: TGTGCCGGCAGTGACCCAGGGAGGGCGAACACCATATATTTT. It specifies CAGSDPGRANTIYF.